Each of the 19 T cell receptor beta chains below was sequenced from the same sample in a study of T cells in Graves' hyperthyroidism and ophthalmopathy. Researchers amplified the TCR beta CDR3 regions from RNA transcripts. The HTBI primer set served for first-round RT-PCR of the TCR CDR3. TCRdb reprocessed the multiplex PCR reads with MiXCR, giving one entry per CDR3 protein. The table records hundreds of thousands of distinct CDR3 sequences, less than 25% of them present only once. The sample comprised blood. The source is a young man with Graves' ophthalmopathy.

Comment on this clonotype: Since a much larger clone is just one base distant, this may be a read error. CDR3 in amino acids: CACSYAGLAGPHNEQFF. The CDR3 DNA sequence: TGTGCCTGCAGTTACGCGGGACTAGCGGGGCCTCACAATGAGCAGTTCTTC. This chain uses TRBV6-9 with TRBJ2-1, with 13 bases lining up with TRBD2. Germline V gene lookup returns CDR1 MNHGY and CDR2 SVAAGI. The CDR3 has 17 residues.

This clonotype has more than one count but fewer than ten. This chain connects TRBV7-9 to TRBJ2-7; D gene ambiguous. Germline lookup yields CDR1 SEHNR and CDR2 FQNEAQ (reference sequence). Trimming pared 1 base from V and 3 bases from J, leaving 7 bases between. The CDR3 runs to 13 residues. The CDR3 DNA is TGTGCCAGCAGCTTAGACTCGATCTACGAGCAGTACTTC. It yields the protein CASSLDSIYEQYF.

This clonotype showed up just a few times. The chain carries TRBV27 and TRBJ2-7, with D perhaps TRBD1 (5 bases). The CDR3 totals 14 residues. Trimming pared 5 bases from V and 4 bases from J, leaving 15 bases between. Germline CDR1 reads MNHEY; CDR2 reads SMNVEV (reference sequence). The CDR3 DNA follows: TGTGCCAGCAGTGGCAGCAGGGCAGGGTACGAGCAGTACTTC. Translating it yields CASSGSRAGYEQYF.

This chain links TRBV10-2 with TRBJ2-4, with TRBD1 matching over 8 bases. CDR1 and CDR2 from the germline V gene are WSHSY and SAAADI. The CDR3 extends over 16 amino acids. Trimming at V came to 6 bases and at J to 4 bases, leaving 11 bases not matched to a gene. CDR3 in DNA: TGCGCCAGCAGGGGTCATACAGGACAGGGAAAAAACATTCAGTACTTC. It codes for CASRGHTGQGKNIQYF.

This clonotype was seen a handful of times. This chain uses TRBV10-3 with TRBJ1-1; possible D gene TRBD1, 5 bases. This CDR3 contains 14 residues. The ends were cut back, 3 bases at V and 0 bases at J, with 8 bases in the middle. The germline CDR1 and CDR2 sequences are ENHRY and SYGVKD. CDR3 loop: CAISDPGVNTEAFF. The CDR3 DNA is TGTGCCATCAGTGATCCGGGGGTGAACACTGAAGCTTTCTTT.

The chain is built from TRBV6-5 and TRBJ2-1, with D maybe TRBD2 (5 bases). Between the trimmed V and J ends, which lost 6 bases and 7 bases, there was a span of 19 bases. This CDR3 has 15 amino acids. Looked up from germline, CDR1 is MNHEY and CDR2 is SVGAGI. CDR3 bases: TGTGCCAGCAGGTACCAGGAGGAACCCGGTAATGAGCAGTTCTTC. Translated: CASRYQEEPGNEQFF.

The rearrangement joins TRBV6-1 to TRBJ2-3; 10 bases are a match to TRBD2. The CDR3 totals 17 residues. The V gene's germline CDR1 is MNHNS and CDR2 SASEGT. The junction had 11 bases not matched to a gene; V was cut back by 7 bases and J by 1 base. In nucleotides, the CDR3 is TGTGCCAGCACCGCCGCCCTTCTAGCGGGAGGCACAGATACGCAGTATTTT. Translated, it gives CASTAALLAGGTDTQYF.

The chain has TRBV6-1 and TRBJ2-7, with 7 positions matching TRBD2. Germline V gene sequence: CDR1 MNHNS, CDR2 SASEGT. Germline trimming cut 11 bases from V and 4 bases from J; bases unmatched to any gene: 11. The CDR3 loop spans 13 amino acids. CDR3 residues: CAALGAGEYEQYF. The CDR3 nucleotides read TGTGCCGCCCTCGGGGCGGGAGAGTACGAGCAGTACTTC.

This chain joins TRBV20-1 and TRBJ2-2; 11 bases fit TRBD2. The ends lost 1 base at V and 3 bases at J; junction bases unmatched: 1. Germline-derived CDR1 and CDR2 are DFQATT and SNEGSKA (reference sequence). The CDR3 runs 15 residues. Here the CDR3 reads CSARAGLADTGELFF. The CDR3 nucleotides are TGCAGTGCTAGAGCGGGACTAGCGGACACCGGGGAGCTGTTTTTT.

In its sample, this clonotype was seen many times. This rearrangement joins TRBV11-2 to TRBJ1-5; D might be TRBD1 (5 bases). V was cut by 1 base and J by 2 bases, with 12 bases left in between. The CDR3 extends over 16 amino acids. CDR1 is SGHAT and CDR2 is FQNNGV in the germline V gene. The CDR3 loop is CASSLGAGKGNQPQHF. CDR3 bases: TGTGCCAGCAGCTTAGGGGCAGGGAAAGGCAATCAGCCCCAGCATTTT.

This chain uses TRBV27 with TRBJ1-5, with 8 nucleotides matching TRBD1. The germline CDR1 and CDR2 sequences are MNHEY and SMNVEV (reference sequence). The J segment lost 6 bases and the V segment lost 5 bases, leaving 9 bases of the junction unmatched. CDR3 length equals 15 residues. CDR3: CASSPKTTGVQPQHF. CDR3 in DNA: TGTGCCAGCAGTCCCAAGACGACAGGGGTTCAGCCCCAGCATTTT.

This clonotype was counted many times. This chain uses TRBV12-3 or TRBV12-4 with TRBJ2-7; no clear D gene. The germline V and J ends were trimmed by 6 bases and 4 bases, with 10 bases remaining between them. This CDR3 is built from 12 residues. The CDR3 DNA is TGTGCCAGCAGCTCCAGCCCATACGAGCAGTACTTC. This translates into CASSSSPYEQYF.

The chain carries TRBV28 and TRBJ1-2, with a weak D call TRBD1 (5 bases). The CDR3 is 17 amino acids. The V end was cut by 1 base, the J end by 4 bases, with 19 bases between. CDR1 is MDHEN, CDR2 SYDVKM, per germline. The chain's CDR3 is CASSLSPQGTRSYGYTF. In DNA, the CDR3 is TGTGCCAGCAGTTTATCACCTCAGGGAACCCGTAGCTATGGCTACACCTTC.

This clonotype was recorded only once. The chain combines TRBV4-2 with TRBJ1-4; D call uncertain. This CDR3 comprises 17 residues. Between the trimmed V and J ends, which lost 4 bases and 7 bases, there was a span of 22 bases. Germline lookup yields CDR1 LGHNA and CDR2 YNFKEQ. In nucleotides, the CDR3 is TGTGCCAGCAGCCTGACTCTAGGGCAGTTTGGTGCTGAAAAACTGTTTTTT. This gives the protein CASSLTLGQFGAEKLFF.

A few counts support this clonotype. The rearrangement joins TRBV18 to TRBJ2-7; no clear D gene. Per the germline V gene, CDR1 is KGHSH and CDR2 is LQKENI. Trimming pared 2 bases from V and 0 bases from J, leaving 11 bases between. The CDR3 is 15 amino acids. The CDR3 protein is CASSPTSITSYEQYF. Written as DNA, the CDR3 is TGTGCCAGCTCACCAACCAGTATAACCTCCTACGAGCAGTACTTC.

Turning to this clonotype: Relative to the germline gene, one junction end is altered; a read error may explain this. This chain uses TRBV7-7 with TRBJ2-7, with 7 bases fitting TRBD1. The CDR3 is 13 residues long. Germline V gene sequence: CDR1 SSHAT, CDR2 FNYEAQ (reference sequence). The CDR3 region is CASSLNRGGEQYF. The CDR3 nucleotides are TGTGCTAGCAGCTTAAACAGGGGCGGAGAGCAGTACTTC.

The chain has TRBV4-1 and TRBJ2-1; TRBD2 might be the D (6 bases). Between the trimmed V and J ends, which lost 0 bases and 10 bases, there was a span of 13 bases. The CDR3 is 14 residues long. CDR1 and CDR2 from the germline V gene are MGHRA and YSYEKL. CDR3 bases: TGCGCCAGCAGCCAAGAAGGAGGCGGAGGGGAGCAGTTCTTC. Translated, it gives CASSQEGGGGEQFF.

This clonotype was recorded at least ten times. The chain links TRBV7-2 to TRBJ2-1; 11 bases match TRBD2. Germline assignment: CDR1 SGHTA and CDR2 FQGNSA. Unmatched junction bases numbered 4, after V lost 4 bases and J lost 5 bases. The CDR3 contains 15 residues. The CDR3 DNA sequence: TGTGCCAGCAGCTCCGAACTAGCGGGAGACAATGAGCAGTTCTTC. Protein: CASSSELAGDNEQFF.

This sequence joins TRBV10-3 and TRBJ2-1, with D perhaps given as TRBD1 or TRBD2 (5 bases each). Trimming took 6 bases from V and 12 from J, leaving 15 bases between them. Germline lookup yields CDR1 ENHRY and CDR2 SYGVKD. The CDR3 runs to 12 residues. The CDR3 loop is CAIRGTEKGQFF. Here the CDR3 DNA reads TGTGCCATCAGGGGGACGGAAAAGGGGCAGTTCTTC.